This passage covers 27 T cell receptor beta chains from one sample sequenced in a study of CD8+CD57+ T cells in acquired aplastic anemia. It was patients with CD8+CD57+ cell expansion by flow cytometry who were chosen for sequencing. For CDR3 and TCR beta VDJ profiling, genomic DNA was the template used. Each CDR3 protein is one row after TCRdb ran MiXCR on the reads. The sample carries about 290,000 distinct CDR3 sequences, under 65% recorded once. The sequenced material came from sorted CD4+, CD8+, or CD8+CD57+ T cells (not recorded which) from PBMCs. Source of these receptors: a human donor with aplastic anemia.

This clonotype was seen repeatedly, ten times or more. This chain uses TRBV6-5 with TRBJ1-3; no clear D gene. Trimming removed 0 bases at V and 4 bases at J, with 13 bases between. Germline CDR1 and CDR2: MNHEY and SVGAGI. The CDR3 is made up of 16 amino acids. CDR3 protein: CASSYSTQAGGNTIYF. CDR3 in DNA: TGTGCCAGCAGTTACTCGACCCAGGCAGGAGGAAACACCATATATTTT.

Concerning this clonotype itself: Just one base apart from a much larger clone, this may be a read error. The CDR3 carries no conserved terminal phenylalanine or tryptophan, so it likely arises from a read error. CDR3 sequence reads: CASSRIGSSEAFS. CDR3 coding DNA: TGTGCCAGCAGCCGGATAGGAAGCTCTGAAGCTTTCTCT. The chain has TRBV3-1 and TRBJ1-1; D not certain. The germline CDR1 and CDR2 sequences are LGHDT and YNNKEL (reference sequence). The length of the CDR3 is 13 residues. V was trimmed by 4 bases and J by 6 bases, leaving 12 bases between them.

This clonotype came up a few times. The genes are TRBV12-3 or TRBV12-4 and TRBJ2-7, with 8 positions matching TRBD1. J was trimmed by 7 bases and V by 2 bases; bases with no gene match: 7. The CDR3 length is 14 residues. The CDR3 is CASSLRQGAGEQYF. CDR3 DNA sequence: TGTGCCAGCAGTTTAAGGCAGGGGGCTGGAGAGCAGTACTTC.

This clonotype was recorded many times. The rearrangement links TRBV18 to TRBJ1-1, with a possible D match to TRBD1 (6 bases). This CDR3 spans 12 amino acids. V dropped 6 bases and J dropped 4 bases, with 9 bases sitting between them. Per germline, CDR1 KGHSH and CDR2 LQKENI. The CDR3 here is CASSEQGTEAFF. The CDR3 DNA reads as TGTGCCAGCTCGGAACAGGGCACTGAAGCTTTCTTT.

This clonotype was picked up a small number of times. This chain connects TRBV3-1 to TRBJ1-6; 10 bases line up with TRBD1. Germline assignment: CDR1 LGHDT and CDR2 YNNKEL (reference sequence). This CDR3 is built from 16 residues. Losses at the gene ends were 4 bases for V and 3 bases for J; bases not matched to a gene: 3. The CDR3 DNA reads as TGTGCCAGCAGCCCGGGGACAGGGGACTATAATTCACCCCTCCACTTT. Amino acid sequence: CASSPGTGDYNSPLHF.

In this sample, this clonotype turned up a few times. The rearrangement uses TRBV9 and TRBJ1-6, with TRBD1 identical over 7 bases. The V gene end was trimmed by 0 bases and the J gene end by 9 bases; junction bases not matched to a gene: 9. Germline V gives CDR1 SGDLS, CDR2 YYNGEE. CDR3 length: 16 residues. The CDR3 reads CASSVGPDRSLSPLHF. CDR3 DNA: TGTGCCAGCAGCGTAGGGCCGGACAGGTCCCTTTCACCCCTCCACTTT.

The rearrangement uses TRBV2 and TRBJ2-5; 7 bases are shared with TRBD1. Germline CDR1 reads SNHLY; CDR2 reads FYNNEI. The CDR3 has 13 residues. The ends lost 7 bases at V and 4 bases at J; junction bases unmatched: 6. CDR3 sequence reads: CASTGTERETQYF. In DNA, the CDR3 is TGTGCCAGCACCGGGACAGAACGAGAGACCCAGTACTTC.

The chain has TRBV7-3 and TRBJ2-7, with TRBD1 matching over 12 bases. The junction had 5 bases not matched to a gene; V was cut back by 5 bases and J by 6 bases. The CDR3 covers 14 residues. CDR1 is SGHTA, CDR2 FQGTGA, per germline. As DNA, the CDR3 is TGTGCCAGCAGCCCCTCGGGACAGGGGGCCGAGCAGTACTTC. As protein: CASSPSGQGAEQYF.

Turning to this clonotype: A read error may produce the germline difference seen at one junction end. The J gene is TRBJ2-1, the V gene TRBV10-1; 7 nucleotides agree with TRBD1. The length of the CDR3 is 14 residues. CDR1 and CDR2 (germline): WNHNN, SYGVQD (reference sequence). The DNA for the CDR3 is TGCGCCAGCCGACCCAGGGGGTCCTACAATGAGCGGTTCTTC. This translates into CASRPRGSYNERFF.

Of note for this clonotype: One end of the junction fails to match germline, which may point to a read error. The rearrangement links TRBV6-6 to TRBJ2-5; no clear D gene. Germline V gene data show CDR1 as MNHNY and CDR2 as SVGAGI (reference sequence). This CDR3 is built from 13 residues. Here the CDR3 reads CASSLTPEDSLDF. The DNA for the CDR3 is TGTGCCAGCAGTCTAACCCCCGAAGACTCCCTGGACTTC.

The chain couples TRBV2 to TRBJ1-6, with 8 bases matching TRBD1. The V gene's germline CDR1 is SNHLY and CDR2 FYNNEI. The CDR3 consists of 14 residues. V trimming: 6 bases; J trimming: 9 bases; junction bases outside the gene matches: 7. CDR3: CASRADRGASPLHF. CDR3 DNA: TGTGCCAGCAGGGCCGACAGGGGAGCTTCACCCCTCCACTTT.

This clonotype came up a few times. The chain has TRBV24-1 and TRBJ1-2; D is possibly TRBD1 (5 bases). V lost 7 bases to trimming and J lost 0 bases, with 17 bases between them. The CDR3 runs to 16 residues. The germline CDR1 and CDR2 sequences are KGHDR and SFDVKD. CDR3 DNA sequence: TGTGCCACCAGAGGGAGGGGTAAACTAGCTAACTATGGCTACACCTTC. Protein: CATRGRGKLANYGYTF.

The chain combines TRBV19 with TRBJ1-1; no clear D gene. CDR1 is LNHDA, CDR2 SQIVND, per germline (reference sequence). This CDR3 has 14 residues. V lost 3 bases, J lost 1 base, and 9 bases lay in between. The CDR3 region is CASSMVPGNTEAFF. CDR3 in DNA: TGTGCCAGTAGTATGGTCCCCGGGAACACTGAAGCTTTCTTT.

There are many counts of this clonotype. The J gene is TRBJ2-3, the V gene TRBV7-9, with 11 bases aligning to TRBD2. The CDR3 spans 15 residues. The germline CDR1 and CDR2 sequences are SEHNR and FQNEAQ (reference sequence). After removal of 6 bases from V and 5 bases from J, the junction contained 7 bases not matched to a gene. CDR3 protein: CASSFSGGAEDTQYF. The CDR3, as DNA: TGTGCCAGCAGTTTTAGCGGGGGGGCTGAAGATACGCAGTATTTT.

At least ten counts were recorded for this clonotype. V and J are TRBV6-5 and TRBJ1-1; 10 positions match TRBD1. The J segment lost 11 bases and the V segment lost 4 bases, leaving 13 bases of the junction unmatched. This CDR3 contains 15 residues. Germline CDR1 and CDR2: MNHEY and SVGAGI. The CDR3 DNA reads as TGTGCCAGCAGTTGGGGGACAGGGGAAGTAATTTCGGCTTTCTTT. Encoded protein: CASSWGTGEVISAFF.

This sequence joins TRBV7-2 and TRBJ2-7; 9 bases match TRBD1. Germline CDR1 reads SGHTA; CDR2 reads FQGNSA. With 10 bases clipped from V and 6 bases from J, the junction kept 13 bases outside the gene matches. This CDR3 has 14 amino acids. CDR3 amino acids: CATEGRTGVGEQYF. DNA for the CDR3: TGTGCCACAGAAGGCCGGACAGGGGTTGGCGAGCAGTACTTC.

Only a few counts were recorded for this clonotype. A junction boundary mismatches the germline segment, possibly from a read error. The chain links TRBV7-7 to TRBJ2-1, with TRBD2 matching 8 bases. This CDR3 comprises 15 residues. The germline V gene encodes CDR1 SSHAT and CDR2 FNYEAQ (reference sequence). DNA for the CDR3: TGTGCTAGCAGCGATCAATCGGGAGGGCCTCATGAGCAGTTCTTC. Encoded protein: CASSDQSGGPHEQFF. Based on the CDR3 plus reference TRBV7-7 and TRBJ2-1, the full variable domain is GAGVSQSPRYKVTKRGQDVTLRCDPISSHATLYWYQQALGQGPEFLTYFNYEAQPDKSGLPSDRFSAERPEGSISTLTIQRTEQRDSAMYRCASSDQSGGPHEQFFGPGTRLTVL.

This clonotype was counted at least ten times. V usage is TRBV10-3 and J usage is TRBJ2-2; D is unclear. The germline V gene has CDR1 ENHRY and CDR2 SYGVKD. This CDR3 has 14 residues. Trimming cost V 9 bases and J 2 bases, with 13 bases left between them. CDR3 in amino acids: CAIREVRNTGELFF. CDR3 nucleotides: TGTGCCATTAGAGAAGTACGAAACACCGGGGAGCTGTTTTTT.

This chain joins TRBV25-1 and TRBJ1-1; 7 bases line up with TRBD1. J was trimmed by 1 base and V by 5 bases; bases with no gene match: 7. The CDR3 consists of 15 residues. In germline, CDR1 is MGHDK, CDR2 SYGVNS. CDR3 residues: CASSWTGSSNTEAFF. Here the CDR3 DNA reads TGTGCCAGCAGTTGGACAGGATCTTCGAACACTGAAGCTTTCTTT.

A remark on this clonotype: A single base separates this from a much larger clone, so it may be a read error. This chain joins TRBV9 and TRBJ2-3; D may be TRBD1 (6 bases). CDR3 size: 17 residues. The germline CDR1 and CDR2 sequences are SGDLS and YYNGEE. CDR3 sequence (DNA): TGTGCCAGCAGCGCCCAACAGGGTCCCTCTAGCACAGATACGCACTATTTT. Residues: CASSAQQGPSSTDTHYF.

This chain uses TRBV7-9 with TRBJ1-2, with 9 bases that match TRBD1. From germline, CDR1 is SEHNR and CDR2 FQNEAQ (reference sequence). With V trimmed by 5 bases and J by 6 bases, 4 bases remained unmatched. The CDR3 runs to 13 residues. The CDR3 here is CASSHRTGDGYTF. The CDR3 bases are TGTGCCAGCAGCCATAGGACAGGGGATGGCTACACCTTC.

As to this clonotype: It is likely a read error, because the conserved phenylalanine at the end of the CDR3 is missing. This rearrangement joins TRBV20-1 to TRBJ1-6; no firm D call. V was shortened by 1 base and J by 5 bases, with 12 bases between the two germline ends. The germline CDR1 and CDR2 sequences are DFQATT and SNEGSKA (reference sequence). This CDR3 region has 15 residues. In DNA, the CDR3 is TGCAGTGCTAGAGTACAGAGACCTGATAATTCACCCCTCCACCTT. Protein sequence: CSARVQRPDNSPLHL.

As to this clonotype: The CDR3 does not close with the conserved phenylalanine or tryptophan, likely indicating a read error. This chain links TRBV19 with TRBJ1-2; D may be TRBD1 (6 bases). The germline CDR1 and CDR2 sequences are LNHDA and SQIVND (reference sequence). The CDR3 is made up of 12 amino acids. Trimming cost V 5 bases and J 5 bases, with 9 bases left between them. CDR3 loop: CASSPQGYGYTL. The CDR3 DNA sequence: TGTGCCAGTAGTCCACAGGGATATGGCTACACCCTC.

V gene TRBV20-1 combines with J gene TRBJ2-5; 7 positions match TRBD1. J was trimmed by 4 bases and V by 4 bases; bases with no gene match: 15. CDR1 and CDR2 (germline): DFQATT, SNEGSKA (reference sequence). The CDR3 totals 16 residues. The CDR3 nucleotides read TGCAGTGCTAACCTCGAGGACAGGCCGCTTAGAGAGACCCAGTACTTC. Translating it yields CSANLEDRPLRETQYF.

The V gene is TRBV25-1, the J gene TRBJ1-6; D might be TRBD1 (5 bases). CDR1 is MGHDK and CDR2 is SYGVNS in the germline V gene. V dropped 3 bases and J dropped 7 bases, with 13 bases sitting between them. The CDR3 is 15 amino acids. The CDR3 is CASSEVGAVNSPLHF. The CDR3 region has the DNA TGTGCCAGCAGTGAGGTTGGGGCTGTGAATTCACCCCTCCACTTT.

This clonotype is deemed medium-sized. The chain combines TRBV5-1 with TRBJ1-6, with 7 bases matching TRBD1. CDR3 size: 15 residues. Germline-derived CDR1 and CDR2 are SGHRS and YFSETQ. Trimming cost V 0 bases and J 10 bases; bases outside gene matches: 7. The CDR3 DNA reads TGCGCCAGCAGCTTGGAACAGGGGAAAAGATCACCCCTCCACTTT. Protein product: CASSLEQGKRSPLHF.

V usage is TRBV3-1 and J usage is TRBJ1-3; D call uncertain. Trimming removed 0 bases from V and 0 bases from J, with 6 bases in between. The germline V gene has CDR1 LGHDT and CDR2 YNNKEL (reference sequence). CDR3 length equals 15 residues. CDR3: CASSQDLRSGNTIYF. CDR3 in DNA: TGTGCCAGCAGCCAAGATCTGCGCTCTGGAAACACCATATATTTT.